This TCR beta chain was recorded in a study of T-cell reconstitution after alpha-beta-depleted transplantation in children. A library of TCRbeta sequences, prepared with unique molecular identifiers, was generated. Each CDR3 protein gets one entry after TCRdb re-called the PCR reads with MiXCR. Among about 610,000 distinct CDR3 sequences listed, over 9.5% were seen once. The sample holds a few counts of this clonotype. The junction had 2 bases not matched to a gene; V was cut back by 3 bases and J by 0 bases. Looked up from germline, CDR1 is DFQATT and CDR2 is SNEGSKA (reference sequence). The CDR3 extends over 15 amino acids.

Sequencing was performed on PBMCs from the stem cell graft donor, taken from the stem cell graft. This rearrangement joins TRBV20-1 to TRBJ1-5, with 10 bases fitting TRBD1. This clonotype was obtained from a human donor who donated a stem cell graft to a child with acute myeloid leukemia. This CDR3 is CSARTGGYSNQPQHF. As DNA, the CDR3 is TGCAGTGCTAGGACAGGGGGCTATAGCAATCAGCCCCAGCATTTT.